This paragraph covers one TCR beta chain sequence. Its target is not known. Germline assignment: CDR1 WNHNN and CDR2 SYGVQD (reference sequence). Trimming left V 0 bases short and J 4 bases short, with 9 bases between. The CDR3 is made up of 14 amino acids. The entry originates in a study of cytomegalovirus exposure and HLA in healthy donors. Regarding the study as a whole: Using the classifier, cytomegalovirus status was reportedly diagnosed with high specificity and sensitivity. Fewer than 20,000 TCR beta sequences were associated with HLA alleles at 0.05 false discovery rate in a later analysis.

In the PCR, 60 Vbeta and 13 Jbeta primers were used. Using immunoSEQ multiplex PCR, the repertoire was profiled, and TCRdb retains in-frame clones only, with some absent. The sample has roughly 170,000 clones, around four fifths seen once. The chain employs TRBV10-1 and TRBJ1-1; D is unclear. This clonotype originated in a girl aged 10-17 years in good health and CMV-seropositive. Sequences were obtained from PBMCs. CDR3 in amino acids: CASSESIFSTEAFF. DNA for the CDR3: TGCGCCAGCAGTGAGTCAATTTTCAGCACTGAAGCTTTCTTT.